What follows are 11 T cell receptor beta chains derived from one specimen sequenced in a study of blood T cell repertoires in COVID-19. Profiling relied on immunoSEQ multiplex PCR, and the TCRdb table lists in-frame clones only, not all of them. The data contain about 190,000 clones, around nine tenths of them singletons. The sequenced material came from peripheral blood. The receptors were gathered from a woman between 65 and 79 years old with COVID-19, enrolled during active disease.

The rearrangement joins TRBV30 to TRBJ1-6, with 8 bases matching TRBD1. The germline gives CDR1 GTSNPN, CDR2 SVGIG (reference sequence). This CDR3 region has 16 residues. V lost 2 bases to trimming and J lost 7 bases; unmatched junction nucleotides: 10. The CDR3 DNA follows: TGTGCCTGGAGTTATACTAAAACAGGGGGAAATTCACCCCTCCACTTT. It is translated as CAWSYTKTGGNSPLHF.

The genes are TRBV4-2 and TRBJ1-5, with D maybe TRBD1 (5 bases). CDR3 length equals 16 residues. CDR1 and CDR2 from the germline V gene are LGHNA and YNFKEQ. Trimming removed 0 bases from V and 4 bases from J, with 13 bases in between. The CDR3 reads CASSQDGDSMNQPQHF. The CDR3 nucleotides are TGTGCCAGCAGCCAAGACGGGGACTCTATGAATCAGCCCCAGCATTTT.

The chain couples TRBV5-1 to TRBJ1-1; 8 bases agree with TRBD1. The CDR3 runs 15 residues. The trim removed 1 base at V and 4 bases at J, leaving 6 bases unmatched. Germline-derived CDR1 and CDR2 are SGHRS and YFSETQ. The CDR3 sequence: CASSLRGQGGTEAFF. The CDR3 bases are TGCGCCAGCAGCTTGCGCGGACAGGGAGGCACTGAAGCTTTCTTT. Looking up the rest from reference TRBV5-1 and TRBJ1-1 gives the full variable domain: KAGVTQTPRYLIKTRGQQVTLSCSPISGHRSVSWYQQTPGQGLQFLFEYFSETQRNKGNFPGRFSGRQFSNSRSEMNVSTLELGDSALYLCASSLRGQGGTEAFFGQGTRLTVV.

The chain uses TRBV7-2 and TRBJ2-7, with 14 bases fitting TRBD2. Trimming cost V 5 bases and J 2 bases; bases outside gene matches: 2. The CDR3 is 15 amino acids. CDR1 is SGHTA, CDR2 FQGNSA, per germline. The CDR3 spells CASSRTSGRTYEQYF. CDR3 DNA sequence: TGTGCCAGCAGCCGGACTAGCGGGAGGACCTACGAGCAGTACTTC.

The J gene is TRBJ2-7, the V gene TRBV12-3 or TRBV12-4; D possibly corresponds to TRBD1 (5 bases). V was shortened by 1 base and J by 5 bases, with 9 bases between the two germline ends. The length of the CDR3 is 13 residues. The CDR3 protein is CASSLGGGHEQYF. The CDR3 DNA sequence: TGTGCCAGCAGTTTAGGGGGCGGACACGAGCAGTACTTC.

This chain connects TRBV6-2 or TRBV6-3 to TRBJ2-7, with TRBD1 as a possible D gene (5 bases). The CDR3 covers 14 residues. With 2 bases removed from V and 5 bases from J, the gap between germline ends came to 13 bases. Germline lookup yields CDR1 MNHEY and CDR2 SVGEGT. The DNA of the CDR3 is TGTGCCAGCAGTTACGAAGGGGCGCCCCACGAGCAGTACTTC. Residues: CASSYEGAPHEQYF.

The chain couples TRBV6-1 to TRBJ2-7; D is ambiguous. This CDR3 has 13 amino acids. Per germline, CDR1 MNHNS and CDR2 SASEGT. The V end was cut by 0 bases, the J end by 4 bases, with 7 bases between. The CDR3 region is CASSEARSYEQYF. CDR3 bases: TGTGCCAGCAGTGAAGCGCGTTCTTACGAGCAGTACTTC.

This clone was counted a single time. The chain recombines TRBV5-3 with TRBJ2-5, with 8 bases identical to TRBD1. TRBV5-3 belongs to the ORF category, with a function that is uncertain. Trimming cost V 5 bases and J 5 bases; bases outside gene matches: 8. CDR3 length: 14 residues. The CDR3 DNA reads as TGTGCCAGAAGTTCAGGGGGCTATGGCGAGACCCAGTACTTC. Translated: CARSSGGYGETQYF.

This sequence joins TRBV5-5 and TRBJ2-3; D is undetermined. Looked up from germline, CDR1 is SGHKS and CDR2 is YYEKEE (reference sequence). V lost 3 bases to trimming and J lost 7 bases, with 12 bases between them. The CDR3 runs to 13 residues. CDR3 loop: CASSSRALYTQYF. CDR3 coding DNA: TGTGCCAGCAGCTCTCGAGCGCTGTATACGCAGTATTTT.

The CDR3 loop reads CASSVAGSTGELFF. In DNA, the CDR3 is TGTGCCAGCAGCGTAGCGGGAAGTACCGGGGAGCTGTTTTTT. The chain employs TRBV2 and TRBJ2-2, with 8 positions matching TRBD2. The germline gives CDR1 SNHLY, CDR2 FYNNEI. V shed 6 bases and J 5 bases; nucleotides not matched to a gene: 5. CDR3 length equals 14 residues.

Written as DNA, the CDR3 is TGTGCCAGCTCTTCGACAGGGTGGAACACTGAAGCTTTCTTT. It translates to CASSSTGWNTEAFF. The chain couples TRBV18 to TRBJ1-1, with TRBD1 matching 7 bases. The V gene end was trimmed by 6 bases and the J gene end by 1 base; junction bases not matched to a gene: 5. The CDR3 length is 14 residues. Germline V gene data show CDR1 as KGHSH and CDR2 as LQKENI.